This T cell receptor beta chain was identified in a study of blood T cell repertoires in COVID-19 (dated by TCRdb to 2018 to 2021). At the level of the whole study: Collaborator samples came from the United States, Italy and Spain and covered acute and convalescent phases of COVID-19. The samples were drawn from two sources: the first 160 participants of the ongoing ImmuneRACE study, and fewer than 1,500 subjects contributed by 6 global collaborators. Subjects who had been exposed to COVID-19, were actively infected with it, or had recovered from it provided the deeply sampled blood TCRbeta repertoires that made up the dataset. A de-identified subject ID, COVID-19 status, age in years and sex were almost always included in the sample metadata. The repertoires were made available in a free public database intended to serve as a resource for research on the immune response to SARS-CoV-2. Where available, HLA class I and class II types were obtained from metadata supplied by the sample provider rather than from assay-based typing. The material from the prospective study consisted of cDNA or gDNA derived from T cells, B-cell-depleted T cells, or PBMCs. The study at large found these results: Clinical and demographic metadata were provided uncurated, with the amount varying by source and participant.

From its cysteine to its phenylalanine, the CDR3 spans 16 amino acids. Of the read, only the CDR3 DNA is kept; its 48 bases are in frame from base 1. V and J are trimmed by 0 bases and 4 bases, and the gene matches miss 7 bases of the junction. CDR1 is given as LGHDT and CDR2 as YNNKEL, both from the germline V gene (reference sequence). Each collaborating institution followed its own protocols to collect whole blood in K2EDTA tubes. Collaborator samples were shipped for TCRbeta analysis as frozen whole blood, isolated PBMCs, or DNA extracted from either sample type. Details on this clone: The antigen it binds to is not known. Base quality data are lacking; no much larger clone is found one base away.

TCRbeta CDR3 regions were amplified from genomic DNA by means of the immunoSEQ Assay, a bias-controlled multiplex PCR. Processing in the source paper ran as follows. The number of nucleated cells in each sample was estimated by amplification of reference gene primers within the assay. To quantify the absolute abundance of each unique TCRbeta CDR3 rearrangement, sequence reads were collapsed and filtered. For each sample, productive Simpson clonality was calculated as the square root of Simpson's diversity index over productive rearrangements. TCRdb re-hosts the immuneACCESS table, in-frame sequences only. Its copies lack some clones; in the studies checked, an unresolved V gene accounts for under half of them, and the cause for the rest is not known. V and J calls and clone size are copied from that table; D and trimming were computed from the DNA. Within this sample are fewer than 250,000 clones, with less than 90% of them counted one time only. Of the sample, around 1.2% falls within the top ten clones.

This clonotype was sampled from a man aged 25-45 years with acute or convalescent COVID-19. The source material was peripheral blood. The chain employs TRBV3-1 (or the pseudogene TRBV3-2) and TRBJ1-1; TRBD1 lines up with 8 middle nucleotides. The bases are TGTGCCAGCAGCCAAGACAGGGGGCGATTGAGCACTGAAGCTTTCTTT. This sequence encodes CASSQDRGRLSTEAFF.